Below are 20 T cell receptor beta chains sequenced from a single sample in a study of CD8 T cells in Susac syndrome. The RNA, about 0.45 to 1 ug, was put through reverse transcription using random hexamers. TCRdb passed the immunoSEQ multiplex PCR reads through MiXCR, listing each CDR3 protein once. The table has tens of thousands of distinct CDR3 sequences, 90% to 95% seen once. Sequenced material: CD4+ T cells from PBMCs. Receptor source: a human donor with Susac syndrome.

The chain recombines TRBV20-1 with TRBJ2-1; D possibly matches TRBD1 or TRBD2 (5 bases each). The CDR3 loop spans 16 amino acids. V was trimmed by 1 base and J by 7 bases, leaving 20 bases between them. The V gene's germline CDR1 is DFQATT and CDR2 SNEGSKA (reference sequence). DNA of the CDR3: TGCAGTGCTAGAGCTCATCCCGGGACCCCGAGTAATGAGCAGTTCTTC. This codes for CSARAHPGTPSNEQFF.

J is TRBJ1-5 and V is TRBV11-3, with 7 positions matching TRBD1. This CDR3 spans 20 amino acids. Trimming took 5 bases from V and 0 from J; bases not matched to a gene: 19. From germline, CDR1 is SGHNT and CDR2 YENEEA. CDR3 region: CASSRLPLGTVLYSNQPQHF. The CDR3 bases are TGTGCCAGCAGCCGACTTCCCCTCGGGACAGTCCTATATAGCAATCAGCCCCAGCATTTT.

The V and J genes are TRBV7-9 and TRBJ1-5; D not resolved. Germline CDR1 reads SEHNR; CDR2 reads FQNEAQ (reference sequence). With 1 base removed from V and 4 bases from J, the gap between germline ends came to 8 bases. The CDR3 is 14 amino acids. In nucleotides, the CDR3 is TGTGCCAGCAGCTTAGAGGGTCTTAATCAGCCCCAGCATTTT. Amino acid sequence: CASSLEGLNQPQHF.

The chain is built from TRBV20-1 and TRBJ1-5, with a tentative D call TRBD1 (6 bases). The V gene lost 2 bases and the J gene lost 0 bases, with 17 bases spanning the gap. The CDR3 consists of 17 residues. In germline, CDR1 is DFQATT, CDR2 SNEGSKA (reference sequence). The CDR3: CSARQARGLGSNQPQHF. CDR3 in DNA: TGCAGTGCTAGACAGGCCAGGGGCCTGGGTAGCAATCAGCCCCAGCATTTT.

J is TRBJ2-1 and V is TRBV5-1, with TRBD2 matching over 11 bases. The CDR3 sequence is 18 residues long. J lost 9 bases, V lost 0 bases, and 14 bases had no gene match. Germline V gene sequence: CDR1 SGHRS, CDR2 YFSETQ. The CDR3 region has the DNA TGCGCCAGCAGCTTGGAGACCCCTTTAGCGGGGGGGCATAGTGAGCAGTTCTTC. Translated: CASSLETPLAGGHSEQFF.

The chain combines TRBV20-1 with TRBJ1-5; 9 nucleotides match TRBD1. J lost 0 bases, V lost 6 bases, and 12 bases had no gene match. This CDR3 spans 17 amino acids. CDR1 DFQATT and CDR2 SNEGSKA come from the germline V gene (reference sequence). In DNA, the CDR3 is TGCAGTGCCCGTCCTATACAGGGGGCAGGTAGCAATCAGCCCCAGCATTTT. Its protein is CSARPIQGAGSNQPQHF.

This clonotype has only one observation. The chain combines TRBV4-1 with TRBJ1-4; no clear D gene. The V gene's germline CDR1 is MGHRA and CDR2 YSYEKL. V lost 1 base, J lost 4 bases, and 16 bases lay in between. This CDR3 is 17 amino acids long. CDR3 DNA sequence: TGCGCCAGCAGCCAAGGGGAGGGAAACCGAGTTAATGAAAAACTGTTTTTT. Protein sequence: CASSQGEGNRVNEKLFF.

The rearrangement uses TRBV30 and TRBJ2-2; D gene uncertain. The CDR3 covers 14 residues. The V end lost 4 bases, the J end lost 5 bases, and 14 bases lay between the germline ends. CDR1 is GTSNPN, CDR2 SVGIG, per germline (reference sequence). DNA for the CDR3: TGTGCCTGGATGACCACGGACGCAACCGGGGAGCTGTTTTTT. Encoded protein: CAWMTTDATGELFF.

This rearrangement joins TRBV29-1 to TRBJ2-1; a possible D gene is TRBD2 (7 bases). CDR3 length equals 14 residues. Germline CDR1 is SQVTM and CDR2 is ANQGSEA. V was pared by 5 bases and J by 8 bases, with 19 bases between. The CDR3 protein is CSVRASRGAYEQFF. CDR3 in DNA: TGCAGCGTTCGAGCCAGCCGGGGGGCCTATGAGCAGTTCTTC.

V gene TRBV7-2 combines with J gene TRBJ2-1, with 9 bases aligning to TRBD2. V was pared by 2 bases and J by 0 bases, with 5 bases of the junction left unmatched. Germline V CDR1 and CDR2: SGHTA, FQGNSA. The CDR3 is 17 residues long. The CDR3 spells CASSLLPTSGSYNEQFF. The DNA of the CDR3 is TGTGCCAGCAGCTTACTACCGACTAGCGGCTCCTACAATGAGCAGTTCTTC.

This chain uses TRBV30 with TRBJ2-3, with a tentative D call TRBD1 (6 bases). V gave up 5 bases and J gave up 2 bases, with 14 bases separating them. The germline V gene encodes CDR1 GTSNPN and CDR2 SVGIG (reference sequence). The CDR3 runs to 14 residues. CDR3 coding DNA: TGTGCCTGGGGGGGCAGGGGCGACACAGATACGCAGTATTTT. Protein sequence: CAWGGRGDTDTQYF.

This sequence joins TRBV25-1 and TRBJ1-4; 7 nucleotides align to TRBD1. The trim removed 4 bases at V and 5 bases at J, leaving 7 bases unmatched. CDR1 is MGHDK and CDR2 is SYGVNS in the germline V gene. CDR3 length: 15 residues. CDR3 residues: CASSAAGTANEKLFF. CDR3 nucleotides: TGTGCCAGCAGTGCCGCCGGGACAGCAAATGAAAAACTGTTTTTT.

This chain uses TRBV30 with TRBJ1-5; the match to TRBD1 covers 7 bases. The V and J ends lost 3 bases and 7 bases, in that order; junction bases with no gene match: 6. Germline V gene data show CDR1 as GTSNPN and CDR2 as SVGIG (reference sequence). This CDR3 is 13 amino acids long. This CDR3 is CAWSRQGGQPQHF. The CDR3 DNA reads TGTGCCTGGAGCCGACAGGGCGGGCAGCCCCAGCATTTT.

This clonotype was seen once. J is TRBJ1-2 and V is TRBV19, with 7 nucleotides matching TRBD1. The germline CDR1 and CDR2 sequences are LNHDA and SQIVND (reference sequence). Trimming at V came to 5 bases and at J to 4 bases, leaving 4 bases not matched to a gene. The length of the CDR3 is 13 residues. The CDR3 DNA is TGTGCCAGTAGTGTACAGGGGCCCTATGGCTACACCTTC. Encoded protein: CASSVQGPYGYTF.

V gene TRBV28 combines with J gene TRBJ2-7; D might be TRBD2 (5 bases). Germline CDR1 and CDR2: MDHEN and SYDVKM. V was pared by 9 bases and J by 0 bases, with 12 bases between. This CDR3 spans 13 amino acids. DNA for the CDR3: TGTGCCAGTACCGGGATCAACTCCTACGAGCAGTACTTC. The encoded protein is CASTGINSYEQYF.

The chain combines TRBV29-1 with TRBJ2-3; tentatively, D is TRBD1 (5 bases). The V end was cut by 4 bases, the J end by 0 bases, with 11 bases between. This CDR3 region has 14 residues. Germline assignment: CDR1 SQVTM and CDR2 ANQGSEA. CDR3 amino acids: CSVGQSASTDTQYF. The CDR3 DNA sequence: TGCAGCGTTGGACAGTCTGCTAGCACAGATACGCAGTATTTT.

CDR3 sequence (DNA): TGCAGCGTTACGGGGGGAAGGGACTATGGCTACACCTTC. As protein: CSVTGGRDYGYTF. The chain joins TRBV29-1 to TRBJ1-2; D is possibly TRBD1 (5 bases). V was cut by 5 bases and J by 3 bases, with 13 bases left in between. Per germline, CDR1 SQVTM and CDR2 ANQGSEA. CDR3 length: 13 residues.

The gene calls are TRBV6-5 and TRBJ1-5; D gene ambiguous. V was trimmed by 2 bases and J by 11 bases, leaving 13 bases between them. The CDR3 has 13 amino acids. Germline loops: CDR1 MNHEY, CDR2 SVGAGI. CDR3 DNA: TGTGCCAGCAGTTACACCCTAGCCGGAACCCAGCATTTT. Encoded protein: CASSYTLAGTQHF.

The genes are TRBV29-1 and TRBJ2-1; 9 bases are shared with TRBD2. The CDR3 totals 13 residues. Germline CDR1 reads SQVTM; CDR2 reads ANQGSEA. The CDR3 DNA is TGCAGTGCTAGCGGGGTCACCTACAATGAGCAGTTCTTC. It encodes CSASGVTYNEQFF.

V and J are TRBV27 and TRBJ2-2; D is unclear. The CDR3 is 12 residues long. The ends were cut back, 2 bases at V and 2 bases at J, with 0 bases in the middle. Germline-derived CDR1 and CDR2 are MNHEY and SMNVEV (reference sequence). The CDR3, as DNA: TGTGCCAGCAGTTTAAACACCGGGGAGCTGTTTTTT. Translating it yields CASSLNTGELFF.